These 26 T cell receptor beta chains were sequenced from one sample in a study of OX40 agonist ivuxolimab in advanced cancers. Using immunoSEQ multiplex PCR, the repertoire was profiled, and TCRdb retains in-frame clones only, with some absent. The sample lists 120,000 or so clones; around 95% were seen once. The sample consisted of CD4+ or CD8+ T cells sorted from blood, taken in a trial of the OX40 agonist ivuxolimab. These receptors originate from an adult with an advanced solid tumor such as melanoma, head and neck, liver or kidney cancer.

V and J are TRBV19 and TRBJ1-6; D ambiguous. CDR3 size: 11 residues. Germline V gene data show CDR1 as LNHDA and CDR2 as SQIVND (reference sequence). The V end was cut by 5 bases, the J end by 10 bases, with 6 bases between. The CDR3 reads CASSDGSPLHF. The CDR3 region has the DNA TGTGCCAGTAGTGACGGGTCACCCCTCCACTTT. Looking up the rest from reference TRBV19 and TRBJ1-6 gives the full variable domain: DGGITQSPKYLFRKEGQNVTLSCEQNLNHDAMYWYRQDPGQGLRLIYYSQIVNDFQKGDIAEGYSVSREKKESFPLTVTSAQKNPTAFYLCASSDGSPLHFGNGTRLTVT.

J is TRBJ2-1 and V is TRBV5-5; D is perhaps TRBD2 (5 bases). V gave up 2 bases and J gave up 0 bases, with 9 bases separating them. Germline values: CDR1 SGHKS, CDR2 YYEKEE (reference sequence). The CDR3 length is 15 residues. The CDR3 DNA sequence: TGTGCCAGCAGCTTAGCGGCGAGCTCCTACAATGAGCAGTTCTTC. Translating it yields CASSLAASSYNEQFF.

The genes are TRBV7-2 and TRBJ1-6, with 7 bases aligning to TRBD1. The V and J ends lost 3 bases and 7 bases, in that order; junction bases with no gene match: 6. This CDR3 spans 15 amino acids. Germline CDR1 and CDR2: SGHTA and FQGNSA. The CDR3 region is CASSLSRDRNSPLHF. Here the CDR3 DNA reads TGTGCCAGCAGCTTGAGCCGGGACAGAAATTCACCCCTCCACTTT.

The V gene is TRBV19, the J gene TRBJ1-3; the D gene is possibly TRBD1 (5 bases). Between the trimmed V and J ends, which lost 7 bases and 2 bases, there was a span of 15 bases. CDR3 length equals 15 residues. Germline values: CDR1 LNHDA, CDR2 SQIVND (reference sequence). The CDR3 protein is CASTLIGEAGNTIYF. In DNA, the CDR3 is TGTGCCAGTACCCTTATAGGGGAAGCTGGAAACACCATATATTTT.

This clone was observed a single time. The rearrangement joins TRBV7-9 to TRBJ1-2, with TRBD1 as a possible D gene (6 bases). The CDR3 extends over 15 amino acids. CDR1 and CDR2 from the germline V gene are SEHNR and FQNEAQ (reference sequence). V was trimmed by 2 bases and J by 4 bases, leaving 14 bases between them. CDR3 residues: CASSLKNREGYGYTF. The CDR3 DNA sequence: TGTGCCAGCAGCTTAAAGAACAGGGAGGGCTATGGCTACACCTTC.

The V and J genes are TRBV28 and TRBJ1-4, with a possible D match to TRBD1 (5 bases). This CDR3 comprises 15 residues. Germline assignment: CDR1 MDHEN and CDR2 SYDVKM. The germline V and J ends were trimmed by 5 bases and 7 bases, with 17 bases remaining between them. The CDR3 loop reads CASSQGVAGFEKLFF. The CDR3 DNA reads as TGTGCCAGCAGTCAGGGAGTGGCCGGGTTTGAAAAACTGTTTTTT. The full variable domain, rest sourced from reference TRBV28 and TRBJ1-4, is DVKVTQSSRYLVKRTGEKVFLECVQDMDHENMFWYRQDPGLGLRLIYFSYDVKMKEKGDIPEGYSVSREKKERFSLILESASTNQTSMYLCASSQGVAGFEKLFFGSGTQLSVL.

DNA of the CDR3: TGTGCCAGCAGCTCACCGACCGGTTCCTACGAGCAGTACTTC. It encodes CASSSPTGSYEQYF. The chain is built from TRBV5-4 and TRBJ2-7, with D unclear. There are 14 residues in the CDR3. Looked up from germline, CDR1 is SGHNT and CDR2 is YYREEE (reference sequence). V lost 3 bases, J lost 1 base, and 11 bases lay in between.

CDR3: CASSSLGTGTDTQYF. The CDR3 bases are TGTGCCAGCAGCTCTTTGGGGACAGGGACAGATACGCAGTATTTT. The V gene is TRBV7-3, the J gene TRBJ2-3; 9 bases map to TRBD1. CDR3 length equals 15 residues. The germline CDR1 and CDR2 sequences are SGHTA and FQGTGA. Losses at the gene ends were 4 bases for V and 3 bases for J; bases not matched to a gene: 5.

This clone was recorded only once. The rearrangement uses TRBV18 and TRBJ2-1; no reliable D call. Per germline, CDR1 KGHSH and CDR2 LQKENI. CDR3 length equals 13 residues. Trimming left V 4 bases short and J 4 bases short, with 8 bases between. CDR3 protein: CASSLGGYNEQFF. The DNA of the CDR3 is TGTGCCAGCTCACTTGGCGGATACAATGAGCAGTTCTTC. Complete variable domain (other parts from reference TRBV18 and TRBJ2-1): NAGVMQNPRHLVRRRGQEARLRCSPMKGHSHVYWYRQLPEEGLKFMVYLQKENIIDESGMPKERFSAEFPKEGPSILRIQQVVRGDSAAYFCASSLGGYNEQFFGPGTRLTVL.

The rearrangement joins TRBV6-6 to TRBJ1-1, with a weak D call TRBD1 (5 bases). This CDR3 contains 15 residues. Germline V gene lookup returns CDR1 MNHNY and CDR2 SVGAGI (reference sequence). Trimming took 2 bases from V and 3 from J, leaving 13 bases between them. CDR3 protein: CASSYTAPGDTEAFF. Here the CDR3 DNA reads TGTGCCAGCAGTTACACAGCTCCGGGGGACACTGAAGCTTTCTTT.

The V call is TRBV4-1, the J call TRBJ1-2; D call uncertain. Per the germline V gene, CDR1 is MGHRA and CDR2 is YSYEKL. The CDR3 loop spans 16 amino acids. Deletions cut 0 bases from V and 5 bases from J, with 16 bases between. The CDR3 spells CASSQDAGNLYYGYTF. The CDR3 nucleotides read TGCGCCAGCAGCCAAGACGCCGGGAATCTATATTATGGCTACACCTTC.

The rearrangement links TRBV7-2 to TRBJ2-5, with 7 positions matching TRBD1. Germline assignment: CDR1 SGHTA and CDR2 FQGNSA. Trimming removed 7 bases from V and 5 bases from J; junction bases left unmatched: 7. The CDR3 is made up of 13 amino acids. CDR3 in amino acids: CASTGTVRETQYF. CDR3 DNA: TGTGCCAGCACCGGGACAGTTCGTGAGACCCAGTACTTC.

The rearrangement uses TRBV14 and TRBJ2-1; either TRBD1 or TRBD2 may supply D (5 bases each). V lost 5 bases and J lost 6, with 8 bases in between. Germline V gives CDR1 SGHDN, CDR2 FVKESK. The CDR3 totals 12 residues. CDR3 DNA: TGTGCCAGCAGCGGGGGACCCAATGAGCAGTTCTTC. Translating gives CASSGGPNEQFF.

This clone showed up just a few times. The chain couples TRBV5-1 to TRBJ2-3, with 7 bases identical to TRBD1. Germline-derived CDR1 and CDR2 are SGHRS and YFSETQ. V shed 0 bases, J shed 4 bases, and the junction held 5 bases outside the gene matches. The CDR3 has 15 residues. This CDR3 reads CASSLDGTAPDTQYF. In DNA form, the CDR3 reads TGCGCCAGCAGCTTGGACGGGACAGCCCCAGATACGCAGTATTTT.

The rearrangement joins TRBV4-3 to TRBJ2-3, with 12 bases identical to TRBD2. Per the germline V gene, CDR1 is LGHNA and CDR2 is YSLEER. The junction had 1 base not matched to a gene; V was cut back by 6 bases and J by 6 bases. The CDR3 is 13 amino acids. The CDR3 loop reads CASRLAGGDTQYF. The CDR3 region has the DNA TGCGCCAGCAGGCTAGCGGGAGGGGATACGCAGTATTTT.

The chain combines TRBV7-2 with TRBJ2-5, with D possibly being TRBD1 or TRBD2 (6 bases each). V lost 1 base, J lost 5 bases, and 14 bases lay in between. Germline V gene sequence: CDR1 SGHTA, CDR2 FQGNSA. The CDR3 contains 15 residues. Here the CDR3 reads CASSLGGGRRETQYF. The CDR3 bases are TGTGCCAGCAGCTTAGGAGGGGGGCGGCGGGAGACCCAGTACTTC.

The genes are TRBV2 and TRBJ1-5; a possible D gene is TRBD1 (5 bases). With 6 bases removed from V and 2 bases from J, the gap between germline ends came to 14 bases. Germline loops: CDR1 SNHLY, CDR2 FYNNEI. The CDR3 contains 15 residues. The CDR3 loop is CASRVNRFGNQPQHF. The CDR3, as DNA: TGTGCCAGCAGAGTCAACAGGTTCGGCAATCAGCCCCAGCATTTT.

This clone was counted once. The chain is built from TRBV18 and TRBJ1-1; D is uncertain. The germline V gene encodes CDR1 KGHSH and CDR2 LQKENI. Trimming removed 2 bases from V and 1 base from J, with 8 bases in between. This CDR3 region has 14 residues. The CDR3 DNA follows: TGTGCCAGCTCACCATCGGGCACGAACACTGAAGCTTTCTTT. It is translated as CASSPSGTNTEAFF.

The rearrangement uses TRBV6-6 and TRBJ2-5; no clear D. This CDR3 is built from 14 residues. Per germline, CDR1 MNHNY and CDR2 SVGAGI (reference sequence). The V and J ends lost 3 bases and 2 bases respectively, with 10 bases between them. The CDR3 sequence: CASSYRREQETQYF. CDR3 sequence (DNA): TGTGCCAGCAGTTATCGGAGAGAGCAAGAGACCCAGTACTTC.

In nucleotides, the CDR3 is TGTGCCAGCAGCGTAGGCAATCGGGACTACACCTTC. Protein: CASSVGNRDYTF. The V and J genes are TRBV9 and TRBJ1-2, with no clear D. Germline lookup yields CDR1 SGDLS and CDR2 YYNGEE. This CDR3 contains 12 residues. V lost 0 bases and J 10 bases, leaving 10 bases between the germline ends.

This clone was found once. J is TRBJ1-4 and V is TRBV7-9, with 8 bases lining up with TRBD1. J was trimmed by 8 bases and V by 8 bases; bases with no gene match: 13. The CDR3 length is 15 residues. Germline V CDR1 and CDR2: SEHNR, FQNEAQ (reference sequence). CDR3 residues: CASCDSGTGIEKLFF. The CDR3 coding sequence is TGTGCCAGCTGCGACTCCGGGACAGGTATCGAAAAACTGTTTTTT.

The rearrangement joins TRBV7-2 to TRBJ1-5; no reliable D call. The CDR3 covers 13 residues. Trimming shortened V by 5 bases and J by 0 bases, and 5 bases separated the two germline ends. Germline V gene lookup returns CDR1 SGHTA and CDR2 FQGNSA. The CDR3 is CASSIVSNQPQHF. CDR3 in DNA: TGTGCCAGCAGCATCGTTAGCAATCAGCCCCAGCATTTT.

CDR3 region: CASSTRDKNNYGYTF. In DNA, the CDR3 is TGTGCCAGTAGTACCCGGGACAAAAATAACTATGGCTACACCTTC. The V call is TRBV19, the J call TRBJ1-2, with a weak D call TRBD1 (6 bases). With 4 bases removed from V and 1 base from J, the gap between germline ends came to 13 bases. Germline V gene data show CDR1 as LNHDA and CDR2 as SQIVND (reference sequence). The CDR3 runs 15 residues.

The V and J genes are TRBV7-2 and TRBJ2-7; no clear D. The CDR3 length is 14 residues. Germline V lookup: CDR1 SGHTA, CDR2 FQGNSA. V was trimmed by 4 bases and J by 2 bases, leaving 12 bases between them. The CDR3 reads CASSWRPGAYEQYF. The CDR3 DNA reads as TGTGCCAGCAGCTGGAGACCTGGGGCCTACGAGCAGTACTTC.

This CDR3 is CASSYWPTGMDEKLFF. CDR3 nucleotides: TGTGCCAGCAGTTACTGGCCAACAGGGATGGACGAAAAACTGTTTTTT. The V and J genes are TRBV6-5 and TRBJ1-4; D is possibly TRBD1 (6 bases). CDR3 length equals 16 residues. Trimming left V 1 base short and J 8 bases short, with 17 bases between. Per germline, CDR1 MNHEY and CDR2 SVGAGI.

The rearrangement uses TRBV10-1 and TRBJ2-7, with 7 bases matching TRBD2. Germline V lookup: CDR1 WNHNN, CDR2 SYGVQD (reference sequence). After removal of 0 bases from V and 3 bases from J, the junction contained 8 bases not matched to a gene. CDR3 length: 16 amino acids. CDR3 in amino acids: CASSESGGGRLYEQYF. CDR3 nucleotide sequence: TGCGCCAGCAGTGAGTCGGGTGGCGGGAGACTCTACGAGCAGTACTTC.